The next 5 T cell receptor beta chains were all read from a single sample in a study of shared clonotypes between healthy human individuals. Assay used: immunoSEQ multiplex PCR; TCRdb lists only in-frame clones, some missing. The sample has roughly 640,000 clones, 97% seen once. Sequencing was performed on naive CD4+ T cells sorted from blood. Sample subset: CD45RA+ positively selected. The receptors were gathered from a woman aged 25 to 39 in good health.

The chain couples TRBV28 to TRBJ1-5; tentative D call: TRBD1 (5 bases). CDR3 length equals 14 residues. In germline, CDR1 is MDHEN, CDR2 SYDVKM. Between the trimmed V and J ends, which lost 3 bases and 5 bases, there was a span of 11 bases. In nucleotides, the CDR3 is TGTGCCAGCAGTTTTAGTTCAGGGTATCAGCCCCAGCATTTT. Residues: CASSFSSGYQPQHF.

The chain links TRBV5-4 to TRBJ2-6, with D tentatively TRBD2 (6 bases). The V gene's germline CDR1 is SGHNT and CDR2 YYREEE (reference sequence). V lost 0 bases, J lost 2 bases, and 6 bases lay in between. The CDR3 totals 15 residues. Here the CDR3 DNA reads TGTGCCAGCAGCTTGGCGGGGGCTGGGGCCAACGTCCTGACTTTC. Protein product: CASSLAGAGANVLTF.

CDR3 region: CASSSYDRAEKLFF. For the CDR3, the DNA is TGCGCCAGCAGCTCCTATGACAGGGCGGAAAAACTGTTTTTT. The genes are TRBV5-1 and TRBJ1-4; TRBD1 agrees at 7 bases. Per germline, CDR1 SGHRS and CDR2 YFSETQ. The CDR3 sequence is 14 residues long. The junction had 7 bases not matched to a gene; V was cut back by 3 bases and J by 8 bases.

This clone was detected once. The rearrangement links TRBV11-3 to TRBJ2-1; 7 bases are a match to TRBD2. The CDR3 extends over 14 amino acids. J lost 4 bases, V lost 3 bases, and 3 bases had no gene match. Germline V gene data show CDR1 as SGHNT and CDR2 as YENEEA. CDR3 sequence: CASSFSGLYNEQFF. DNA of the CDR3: TGTGCCAGCAGCTTTAGCGGGCTTTACAATGAGCAGTTCTTC.

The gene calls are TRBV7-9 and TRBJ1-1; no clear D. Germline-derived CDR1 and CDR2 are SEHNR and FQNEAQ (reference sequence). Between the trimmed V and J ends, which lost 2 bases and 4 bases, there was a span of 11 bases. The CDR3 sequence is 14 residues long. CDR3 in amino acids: CASSLFALGTEAFF. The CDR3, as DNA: TGTGCCAGCAGCTTATTCGCGCTGGGCACTGAAGCTTTCTTT.